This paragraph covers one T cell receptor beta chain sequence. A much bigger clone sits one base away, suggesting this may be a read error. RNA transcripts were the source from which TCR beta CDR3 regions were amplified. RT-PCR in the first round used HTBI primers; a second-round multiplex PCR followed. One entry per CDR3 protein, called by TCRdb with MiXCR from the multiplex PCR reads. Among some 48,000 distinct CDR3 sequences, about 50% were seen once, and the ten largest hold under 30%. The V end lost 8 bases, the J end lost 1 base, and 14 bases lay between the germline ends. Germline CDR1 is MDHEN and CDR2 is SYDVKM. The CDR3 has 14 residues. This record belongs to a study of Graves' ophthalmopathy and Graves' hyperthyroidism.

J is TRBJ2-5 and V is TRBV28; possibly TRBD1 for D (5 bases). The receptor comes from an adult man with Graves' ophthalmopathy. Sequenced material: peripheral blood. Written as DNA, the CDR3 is TGTGCCAGCGGCAGGGCGGCCAGCCAAGAGACCCAGTACTTC. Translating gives CASGRAASQETQYF.